Listed here is a single T cell receptor (beta chain). The antigen is undetermined. Just one base apart from a much larger clone, this may be a read error. This entry comes from a study of blood T cells in healthy people across ages. The second PCR ran about 6 to 11 cycles with a sample-barcoded 5' primer and J-beta primers. Researchers report that a template-switch adaptor with 12 random nucleotides tagged each cDNA molecule. TCRdb independently ran MiXCR on the 5' RACE reads; one entry per CDR3 protein. The repertoire holds about 640,000 distinct CDR3 sequences, with 25% to 30% as singletons. Study-level results: Researchers report that TCR beta diversity correlated strongly with naive T cell percentage. Diversity was estimated from one million T cells, and these estimates were considered underestimates. Long-lived donors carried more naive CD4+ cells and greater diversity than aged donors.

Input material: blood. The source of this sequence is an elderly woman in good health.

Here the CDR3 DNA reads TGTACCACCAGCAGAGATAAAGGGGCTGATACGCAGTATTTT. As protein: CTTSRDKGADTQYF. This chain connects TRBV15 to TRBJ2-3; a weak D match, TRBD1 (5 bases). The CDR3 is 14 residues long. The germline V gene has CDR1 LNHNV and CDR2 YYDKDF (reference sequence). The full variable domain, with the rest looked up from reference TRBV15 and TRBJ2-3, is DAMVIQNPRYQVTQFGKPVTLSCSQTLNHNVMYWYQQKSSQAPKLLFHYYDKDFNNEADTPDNFQSRRPNTSFCFLDIRSPGLGDTAMYLCTTSRDKGADTQYFGPGTRLTVL.